This T cell receptor (beta chain) was obtained from a study of T cell repertoires in cytomegalovirus infection. One entry per CDR3 protein, called by TCRdb with MiXCR from the reads. The table includes 750,000 to 950,000 distinct CDR3 sequences, 29% detected once. This clonotype was found many times. The antigen remains unidentified. With V trimmed by 2 bases and J by 0 bases, 2 bases remained unmatched. This CDR3 comprises 15 residues. Germline assignment: CDR1 SGHVS and CDR2 FNYEAQ. The genes are TRBV7-6 and TRBJ2-3, with 7 bases lining up with TRBD2. The sequencing used cultured CD8+ T cells from PBMCs, collected from culture after CMV antigen stimulation. The receptor's source is a human donor in good health (CMV status not recorded). Some clones in this sample may be carry-over from other donors' samples. DNA of the CDR3: TGTGCCAGCAGCTTAATCGGGGGGAGCACAGATACGCAGTATTTT. Amino acids: CASSLIGGSTDTQYF.